The 7 T cell receptor beta chains given below trace back to one sample, sequenced in a study of beta chain features in type 1 diabetes. No antigen has been assigned to these receptors. Expressed TCRB transcripts were sequenced after all isolated RNA was converted to cDNA. Clones were read by immunoSEQ multiplex PCR, and TCRdb kept only the in-frame ones, dropping some. The data contain around 710,000 clones, roughly 12% of them singletons. Findings and caveats of the study: Researchers report that Type 1 diabetes patients had moderately but significantly shorter TCRB CDR3s across all four CD4+ subsets.

The material sequenced was naive CD4+ T cells from blood. These receptor sequences come from a man younger than 45 with type 1 diabetes.

This clone was counted only a few times. V usage is TRBV25-1 and J usage is TRBJ1-5; D is undetermined. With 6 bases removed from V and 0 bases from J, the gap between germline ends came to 12 bases. Germline values: CDR1 MGHDK, CDR2 SYGVNS. The CDR3 has 15 residues. In nucleotides, the CDR3 is TGTGCCAGCAGAGGTGACCGAAATAGCAATCAGCCCCAGCATTTT. It encodes CASRGDRNSNQPQHF.

This clone was seen only a few times. This chain uses TRBV19 with TRBJ1-2; D remains unclear. The germline CDR1 and CDR2 sequences are LNHDA and SQIVND (reference sequence). The V and J ends lost 6 bases and 0 bases respectively, with 14 bases between them. This CDR3 region has 15 residues. The CDR3 loop is CASSLSRAANYGYTF. For the CDR3, the DNA is TGTGCCAGTAGCCTGAGTAGGGCCGCTAACTATGGCTACACCTTC.

V gene TRBV1 combines with J gene TRBJ1-5. TRBV1 counts as a pseudogene. The CDR3 consists of 10 residues. The CDR3 here is CTSSHQPQHF. The CDR3 DNA is TGCACCAGCAGCCACCAGCCCCAGCATTTT.

Details on this clone: The sample holds other DNA sequences that translate to the same CDR3. The CDR3 region is CASSQGTGSNQPQHF. CDR3 sequence (DNA): TGCGCCAGCAGCCAGGGAACGGGGAGCAATCAGCCCCAGCATTTT. The rearrangement joins TRBV4-3 to TRBJ1-5; D ambiguous. The V gene lost 3 bases and the J gene lost 1 base, with 10 bases spanning the gap. Germline V gene data show CDR1 as LGHNA and CDR2 as YSLEER. The CDR3 totals 15 residues.

This clone was found a few times. This chain uses TRBV19 with TRBJ1-6; 7 bases align to TRBD1. CDR1 and CDR2 from the germline V gene are LNHDA and SQIVND (reference sequence). V lost 7 bases and J lost 8; bases outside the gene matches: 2. This CDR3 spans 12 amino acids. CDR3 sequence reads: CASTQGDSPLHF. CDR3 nucleotides: TGTGCCAGTACCCAGGGGGATTCACCCCTCCACTTT.

The chain has TRBV11-3 and TRBJ2-1; no clear D. The germline gives CDR1 SGHNT, CDR2 YENEEA. The V and J ends lost 2 bases and 16 bases respectively, with 18 bases between them. The CDR3 runs 13 residues. The DNA of the CDR3 is TGTGCCAGCAGCTTATCGACGGGTGTAGAAAGTTTCTTC. Translating gives CASSLSTGVESFF.

The chain has TRBV4-3 and TRBJ1-1, with D perhaps TRBD1 (5 bases). The V gene lost 0 bases and the J gene lost 3 bases, with 8 bases spanning the gap. The CDR3 is 14 amino acids. Germline values: CDR1 LGHNA, CDR2 YSLEER. The CDR3 spells CASSQDVRDTEAFF. CDR3 DNA sequence: TGCGCCAGCAGCCAAGATGTCAGGGACACTGAAGCTTTCTTT.